A selection of T cell receptor beta chains follows, all from one sample in a study of cytomegalovirus exposure and HLA in healthy donors. This table comes from immunoSEQ multiplex PCR, and its TCRdb copy is limited to in-frame clones, with some not included. Here the sample spans 150,000 to 200,000 clones, about 71% being singletons. Source material: PBMCs. Every receptor here comes from a woman in her thirties in good health and CMV-seronegative. Both conserved end residues are part of each CDR3. Fields, in order: J gene, clone size, D gene, V gene, CDR3 protein, CDR3 DNA. A D gene is named only where the DNA matches it firmly. Expanded clones get a size class; other rows say once, few or many, or leave the size out.

j_call: TRBJ2-1
clone_size: once
d_call: .
v_call: TRBV28
cdr3_aa: CASSFQGSFRGEQFF
cdr3_nt: TGTGCCAGCAGTTTCCAAGGATCCTTCAGGGGTGAGCAGTTCTTC

j_call: TRBJ2-2
clone_size: .
d_call: .
v_call: TRBV18
cdr3_aa: CASSLTHDTDTGELFF
cdr3_nt: TGTGCCAGCTCACTGACCCATGACACGGACACCGGGGAGCTGTTTTTT

j_call: TRBJ2-7
clone_size: .
d_call: .
v_call: TRBV30
cdr3_aa: CAWSVSGRAVFYEQYF
cdr3_nt: TGTGCCTGGAGTGTAAGTGGCAGGGCGGTTTTTTACGAGCAGTACTTC

j_call: TRBJ2-2
clone_size: .
d_call: .
v_call: TRBV9
cdr3_aa: CASSASVGTGELFF
cdr3_nt: TGTGCCAGCAGCGCCTCGGTTGGTACCGGGGAGCTGTTTTTT

j_call: TRBJ2-7
clone_size: .
d_call: TRBD1
v_call: TRBV29-1
cdr3_aa: CSVEDGTGDNYEQYF
cdr3_nt: TGCAGCGTTGAAGATGGGACAGGGGATAACTACGAGCAGTACTTC

j_call: TRBJ2-2
clone_size: .
d_call: .
v_call: TRBV2
cdr3_aa: CARNEQGSNPGELFF
cdr3_nt: TGTGCCAGAAATGAGCAGGGAAGTAATCCCGGGGAGCTGTTTTTT

j_call: TRBJ2-7
clone_size: .
d_call: TRBD2
v_call: TRBV28
cdr3_aa: CASSTTSGTSYEQYF
cdr3_nt: TGTGCCAGCAGTACAACTAGCGGGACCTCCTACGAGCAGTACTTC

j_call: TRBJ2-7
clone_size: few
d_call: .
v_call: TRBV12-1
cdr3_aa: CASSQDSIDYEQYF
cdr3_nt: TGTGCCAGCAGTCAGGACAGCATAGACTACGAGCAGTACTTC

j_call: TRBJ1-5
clone_size: few
d_call: .
v_call: TRBV4-2
cdr3_aa: CASSHPGGPRQPQHF
cdr3_nt: TGTGCCAGCAGCCATCCCGGCGGGCCCCGCCAGCCCCAGCATTTT

j_call: TRBJ2-7
clone_size: once
d_call: .
v_call: TRBV7-9
cdr3_aa: CASSLEQSSTYEQYF
cdr3_nt: TGTGCCAGCAGCTTAGAACAGTCCTCAACCTACGAGCAGTACTTC

j_call: TRBJ1-4
clone_size: .
d_call: .
v_call: TRBV18
cdr3_aa: CASSTRRENEKLFF
cdr3_nt: TGTGCCAGCTCAACCCGGAGGGAGAATGAAAAACTGTTTTTT

j_call: TRBJ2-1
clone_size: .
d_call: TRBD1
v_call: TRBV11-2
cdr3_aa: CASSSRDRNNEQFF
cdr3_nt: TGTGCCAGCAGCTCCCGGGACAGGAACAATGAGCAGTTCTTC

j_call: TRBJ2-7
clone_size: .
d_call: .
v_call: TRBV28
cdr3_aa: CASSLEGPYEQYF
cdr3_nt: TGTGCCAGCAGTTTGGAGGGCCCCTACGAGCAGTACTTC

j_call: TRBJ1-3
clone_size: .
d_call: TRBD1
v_call: TRBV5-5
cdr3_aa: CASSFSGTGLGNTIYF
cdr3_nt: TGTGCCAGCAGCTTCTCCGGGACAGGGCTGGGAAACACCATATATTTT

j_call: TRBJ2-3
clone_size: .
d_call: TRBD2
v_call: TRBV2
cdr3_aa: CASSGQTSGVRNTQYF
cdr3_nt: TGTGCCAGCAGTGGGCAGACTAGCGGGGTCCGGAATACGCAGTATTTT

j_call: TRBJ1-1
clone_size: .
d_call: TRBD1
v_call: TRBV28
cdr3_aa: CASIKLQGADTEAFF
cdr3_nt: TGTGCCAGCATCAAATTACAGGGGGCGGACACTGAAGCTTTCTTT